This T cell receptor (beta chain) is from a study of OX40 agonist ivuxolimab in advanced cancers. The wider study: The patients' treatment was ivuxolimab, an agonistic anti-OX40 (CD134) antibody. Anti-PD-1, anti-PD-L1 or anti-CTLA-4 therapy given earlier was allowed, and approximately 40% had some.

Study findings and constraints: Low normalized T-cell clonal expansion was also seen in some nonresponders.

Sequencing used immunoSEQ multiplex PCR; TCRdb keeps in-frame clones, though not all of them. The sample has around 63,000 clones; 85% to 90% are singletons. Comment on this clone: Its specificity is not known.

The sample in question was CD4+ or CD8+ T cells sorted from blood, obtained in a trial of the OX40 agonist ivuxolimab. The receptor was isolated from an adult with an advanced solid tumor such as melanoma, head and neck, liver or kidney cancer.

CDR3 amino acids: CASRGMNTEAFF. In DNA form, the CDR3 reads TGTGCCAGTAGAGGAATGAACACTGAAGCTTTCTTT. The rearrangement links TRBV19 to TRBJ1-1; D unresolved. Germline CDR1 is LNHDA and CDR2 is SQIVND (reference sequence). This CDR3 spans 12 amino acids. Trimming removed 6 bases at V and 0 bases at J, with 5 bases between.